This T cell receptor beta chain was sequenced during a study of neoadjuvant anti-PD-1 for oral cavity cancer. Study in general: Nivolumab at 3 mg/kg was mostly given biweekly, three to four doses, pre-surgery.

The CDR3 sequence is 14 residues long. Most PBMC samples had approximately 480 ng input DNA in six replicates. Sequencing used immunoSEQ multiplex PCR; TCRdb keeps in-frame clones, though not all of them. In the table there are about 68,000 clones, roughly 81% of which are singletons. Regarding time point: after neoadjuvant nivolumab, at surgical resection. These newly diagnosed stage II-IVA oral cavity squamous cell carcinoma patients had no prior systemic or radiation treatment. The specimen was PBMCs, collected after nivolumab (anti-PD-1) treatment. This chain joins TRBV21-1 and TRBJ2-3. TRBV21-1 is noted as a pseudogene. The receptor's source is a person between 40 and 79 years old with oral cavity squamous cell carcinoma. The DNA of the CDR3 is TGTGCCAGCACCAAGGGGTCGAGGACAGATACGCAGTATTTT. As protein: CASTKGSRTDTQYF.